This entry describes one T cell receptor beta chain. Antigen unknown. Stated time point: newly diagnosed GD, antithyroid drugs for less than 3 months. Scientists built the TCR library using RNA that was extracted from PBMCs. Germline CDR1 reads SGHKS; CDR2 reads YYEKEE (reference sequence). CDR3 length equals 13 residues. V was shortened by 4 bases and J by 7 bases, with 14 bases between the two germline ends. The data derive from a study of regulatory T cells in long-lasting Graves disease. Findings and limits, study-wide: Graves' patients with persistent disease showed TCR diversity lower than patients newly diagnosed.

Investigators prepared the TCR beta libraries by applying iRepertoire HTBI primers and Arm-PCR of CDR3 regions. Each CDR3 protein gets one entry after TCRdb re-called the multiplex PCR reads with MiXCR. The sample records around 250,000 distinct CDR3 sequences, 18% being singletons. This sample also belongs to another study, concerning T cells in Graves' hyperthyroidism and ophthalmopathy. This second study says: The diagnoses drew upon clinical symptoms, serum thyroxine and TRAb, thyroid ultrasound and orbital computed tomography.

This chain joins TRBV5-5 and TRBJ1-1; possibly TRBD1 for D (6 bases). This TCR was sampled from a woman younger than 45 with Graves disease. Sample: peripheral blood mononuclear cells (PBMCs), taken at new diagnosis, from a patient treated with antithyroid drugs. Here the CDR3 DNA reads TGTGCCAGCAGCCCACAGGGTTTCGATGAAGCTTTCTTT. This sequence encodes CASSPQGFDEAFF. Filled out from reference TRBV5-5 and TRBJ1-1, the complete variable domain reads DAGVTQSPTHLIKTRGQQVTLRCSPISGHKSVSWYQQVLGQGPQFIFQYYEKEERGRGNFPDRFSARQFPNYSSELNVNALLLGDSALYLCASSPQGFDEAFFGQGTRLTVV.